This T cell receptor (beta chain) was recorded in a study of liver allograft versus peripheral blood T cells. Looking at the study overall: In transplanted livers, T cell receptor repertoires were compared with those found in the recipients' peripheral blood. The study, taken as a whole, reports: Liver allograft and peripheral blood T cell receptor repertoires reportedly differed.

Trimming took off 2 bases at V and 0 bases at J, with 11 bases between the two ends. Germline values: CDR1 MNHEY, CDR2 SVGAGI. CDR3 length: 16 amino acids. This clonotype was observed many times. As yet, its antigen is unknown. TCRdb called the reads again in MiXCR, with one record for every CDR3 protein. The repertoire holds roughly 15,000 distinct CDR3 sequences, 20% seen once, with under 6.5% in the top ten. This chain links TRBV6-5 with TRBJ1-3; D unresolved. This TCR was recovered from a human patient who had a liver transplant. T cells may partly derive from the graft donor. The CDR3 protein is CASSYQQTLSGNTIYF. CDR3 sequence (DNA): TGTGCCAGCAGTTACCAACAGACCCTCTCTGGAAACACCATATATTTT.